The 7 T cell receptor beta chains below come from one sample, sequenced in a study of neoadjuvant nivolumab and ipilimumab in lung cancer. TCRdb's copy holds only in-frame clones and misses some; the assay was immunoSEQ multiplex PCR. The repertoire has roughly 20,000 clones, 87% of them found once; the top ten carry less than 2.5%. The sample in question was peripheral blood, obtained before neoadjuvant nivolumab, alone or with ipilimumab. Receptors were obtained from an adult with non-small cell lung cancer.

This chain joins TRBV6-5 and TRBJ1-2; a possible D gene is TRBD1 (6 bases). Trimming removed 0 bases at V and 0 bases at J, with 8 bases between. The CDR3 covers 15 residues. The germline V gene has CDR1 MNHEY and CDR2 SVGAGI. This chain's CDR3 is CASSYSSGANYGYTF. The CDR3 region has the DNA TGTGCCAGCAGTTACTCCTCAGGGGCTAACTATGGCTACACCTTC.

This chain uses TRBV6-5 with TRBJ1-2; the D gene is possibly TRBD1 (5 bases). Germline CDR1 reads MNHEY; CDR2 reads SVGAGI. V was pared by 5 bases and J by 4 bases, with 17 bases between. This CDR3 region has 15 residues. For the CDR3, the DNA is TGTGCCAGCAGTCCTTACGCGGTGGGGGGCTATGGCTACACCTTC. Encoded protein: CASSPYAVGGYGYTF.

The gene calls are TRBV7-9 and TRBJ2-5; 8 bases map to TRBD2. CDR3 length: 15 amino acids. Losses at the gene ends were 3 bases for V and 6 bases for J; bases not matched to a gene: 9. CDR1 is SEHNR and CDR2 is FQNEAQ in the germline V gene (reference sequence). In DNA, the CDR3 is TGTGCCAGCAGCTTGTTTGGGACTAGTTGGCAGACCCAGTACTTC. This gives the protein CASSLFGTSWQTQYF. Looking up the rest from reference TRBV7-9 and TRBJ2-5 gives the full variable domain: DTGVSQNPRHKITKRGQNVTFRCDPISEHNRLYWYRQTLGQGPEFLTYFQNEAQLEKSRLLSDRFSAERPKGSFSTLEIQRTEQGDSAMYLCASSLFGTSWQTQYFGPGTRLLVL.

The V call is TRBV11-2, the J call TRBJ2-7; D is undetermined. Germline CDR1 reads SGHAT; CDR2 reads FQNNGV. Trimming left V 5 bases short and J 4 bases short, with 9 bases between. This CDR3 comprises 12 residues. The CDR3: CASSPGGYEQYF. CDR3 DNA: TGTGCCAGCAGCCCCGGTGGGTACGAGCAGTACTTC.

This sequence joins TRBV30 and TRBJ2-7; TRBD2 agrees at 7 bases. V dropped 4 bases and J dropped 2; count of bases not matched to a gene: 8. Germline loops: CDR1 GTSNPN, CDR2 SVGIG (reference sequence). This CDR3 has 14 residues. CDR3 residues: CAWTREGYAYEQYF. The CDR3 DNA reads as TGTGCCTGGACTAGGGAGGGCTATGCCTACGAGCAGTACTTC.

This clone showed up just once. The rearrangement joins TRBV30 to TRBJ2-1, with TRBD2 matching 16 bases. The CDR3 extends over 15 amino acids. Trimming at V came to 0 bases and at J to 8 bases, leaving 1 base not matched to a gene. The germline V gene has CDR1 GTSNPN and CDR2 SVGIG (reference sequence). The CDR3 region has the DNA TGTGCCTGGAGTGTGGGACTAGCGGGAGGGTATGAGCAGTTCTTC. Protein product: CAWSVGLAGGYEQFF.

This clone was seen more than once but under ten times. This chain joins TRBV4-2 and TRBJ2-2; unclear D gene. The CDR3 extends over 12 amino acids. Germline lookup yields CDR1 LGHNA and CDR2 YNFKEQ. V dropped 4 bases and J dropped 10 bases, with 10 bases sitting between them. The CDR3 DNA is TGTGCCAGCAGCCCGACCCAGGCGGAGCTGTTTTTT. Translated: CASSPTQAELFF.